The clone carrying this T cell receptor beta chain was seen a handful of times. PCR was performed using 60 Vbeta and 13 Jbeta primers. Generated by immunoSEQ multiplex PCR, the TCRdb table keeps only in-frame clones and is missing some. The sample has 50,000 or so clones, more than 65% seen once. Germline V gene data show CDR1 as SGHRS and CDR2 as YFSETQ. V lost 3 bases, J lost 0 bases, and 10 bases lay in between. The CDR3 loop spans 15 amino acids. This sample stems from a study of cytomegalovirus exposure and HLA in healthy donors. Source material: PBMCs. This TCR derives from a woman aged 18-29 years in good health and CMV-seronegative. The chain joins TRBV5-1 to TRBJ1-5, with a tentative D call TRBD1 (5 bases). This CDR3 reads CASSWGGYSNQPQHF. The DNA of the CDR3 is TGCGCCAGCAGCTGGGGCGGATATAGCAATCAGCCCCAGCATTTT.